This is a list of T cell receptor beta chains from one sample in a study of cytomegalovirus exposure and HLA in healthy donors. Measured with immunoSEQ multiplex PCR; TCRdb has only the in-frame clones, and not every one. The sample lists fewer than 150,000 clones; under 90% were seen once. The specimen was PBMCs. The receptors were gathered from a female donor in good health and CMV-seropositive. Each CDR3 is given with its conserved first and last residue. D genes are given only for firm matches. For some rows the clone size is stated as once, few or many, or as a class when expanded; others skip it.

>TRBV6-6|-|-|TRBJ1-2
TGTGCCAGCAGTGGCCCAGGGTACTACACCTTC
CASSGPGYYTF
>TRBV2|few|-|TRBJ1-2
TGTGCCAGCCCCGGGAAAGGATTCCTTGGCTACACCTTC
CASPGKGFLGYTF
>TRBV5-6|-|TRBD1|TRBJ2-1
TGTGCCAGCAGCACTGGACAGGGGGACAATGAGCAGTTCTTC
CASSTGQGDNEQFF
>TRBV19|-|TRBD1|TRBJ2-3
TGTGCCAGTAGTATGGTGGCAGGGGGAAGGAATACGCAGTATTTT
CASSMVAGGRNTQYF
>TRBV6-1|-|TRBD1|TRBJ2-7
TGTGCCAGCAGTGACCAGGGGGCCGGCGAGCAGTACTTC
CASSDQGAGEQYF
>TRBV7-8|-|TRBD1|TRBJ1-2
TGTGCCAGCAGCTTAGGACAGGGGGCGGGTGGCTACACCTTC
CASSLGQGAGGYTF
>TRBV7-3|-|-|TRBJ2-1
TGTGCCAGCAGCTTACAGGGACAAAATGAGCAGTTCTTC
CASSLQGQNEQFF
>TRBV6-1|-|TRBD1|TRBJ2-2
TGTGCCAGCAGCGGACAGGCGACCGGGGAGCTGTTTTTT
CASSGQATGELFF
>TRBV28|-|-|TRBJ1-3
TGTGCCAGCAGACTAGGTGGCCCGAGCTCTGGAAACACCATATATTTT
CASRLGGPSSGNTIYF
>TRBV29-1|-|TRBD1|TRBJ1-6
TGCAGCGCCAGGTGGGGGACAGATAATTCACCCCTCCACTTT
CSARWGTDNSPLHF
>TRBV18|once|TRBD1|TRBJ1-6
TGTGCCAGCTCGCCGGGGACAGGGTCCCTTAATTCACCCCTCCACTTT
CASSPGTGSLNSPLHF
>TRBV28|once|-|TRBJ1-6
TGTGCCAGCAGTTTGAATAGCTATAATTCACCCCTCCACTTT
CASSLNSYNSPLHF
>TRBV21-1|-|-|TRBJ2-2
TGTGCCAGCAGCAAAGTACAGGGGTGTTCCGGGGAGCTGTTTTTT
CASSKVQGCSGELFF
>TRBV5-4|many|TRBD2|TRBJ2-7
TGTGCCAGCAGCTTGCGGGGGGGGCTCTTCGGCGAGCAGTACTTC
CASSLRGGLFGEQYF
>TRBV7-2|-|-|TRBJ2-3
TGTGCCATCACTCGAGGGGGTCTCCGCACAGATACGCAGTATTTT
CAITRGGLRTDTQYF
>TRBV18|-|TRBD2|TRBJ2-7
TGTGCCAGCTCGCCCTTTGGACGGGGGGGTAAGGGCGAGCAGTACTTC
CASSPFGRGGKGEQYF
>TRBV10-3|-|-|TRBJ2-5
TGTGCCATCAGTGACTCAGGGTTTGGGGAGACCCAGTACTTC
CAISDSGFGETQYF